This T cell receptor (beta chain) was captured in a study of immune evolution from preneoplasia to lung adenocarcinoma. In regard to this clone: The antigen remains unidentified.

Unmatched junction bases numbered 3, after V lost 5 bases and J lost 5 bases. Germline V gene lookup returns CDR1 GTSNPN and CDR2 SVGIG (reference sequence). The CDR3 spans 13 residues. Only in-frame clones appear in the TCRdb table, and some are missing; sequencing was by immunoSEQ multiplex PCR. The table lists about 7,600 clones, just under 80% of them singletons. Study results and limitations: Top clone share appeared to fall from AAH through AIS, MIA, adenocarcinoma. Clonality was highest in normal lung, lower in later-stage lesions apparently.

Source material: FFPE adjacent normal lung tissue. The receptor comes from a person between 65 and 79 years old with lung adenocarcinoma. V and J are TRBV30 and TRBJ2-1, with 10 bases identical to TRBD2. The CDR3 DNA reads as TGTGCCTGGCGGACTAGCGGACACAATGAGCAGTTCTTC. Residues: CAWRTSGHNEQFF.